These T cell receptor beta chains were read from a single sample in a study of blood T cell repertoires in COVID-19. Generated by immunoSEQ multiplex PCR, the TCRdb table keeps only in-frame clones and is missing some. Of more than 300,000 clones listed, approximately 89% are singletons. Sequencing input: peripheral blood. The source of these receptors is a young woman with COVID-19, enrolled during active disease. Both conserved end residues are part of each CDR3. The order of the fields is CDR3 DNA, CDR3 protein, clone size, D gene, V gene, J gene, CDR3 length. A D gene is named only where the DNA matches it firmly. Size tells how often a clone was seen (once, few, many) or the class of an expanded clone, and some rows leave it out.

DNA: TGTGCCAGCAGCCGTACAGGGGCGACTGGCTACACCTTC
CDR3: CASSRTGATGYTF
size: -
D: TRBD1
V: TRBV7-9
J: TRBJ1-2
length: 13

DNA: TGTGCCAGCAGCCCCTTGACTAACGGGGAGCTGTTTTTT
CDR3: CASSPLTNGELFF
size: -
D: -
V: TRBV11-2
J: TRBJ2-2
length: 13

DNA: TGCGCCAGCAGCCAAGCGGCCGGGCTAGCGGGATCGTACGAGCAGTACTTC
CDR3: CASSQAAGLAGSYEQYF
size: once
D: TRBD2
V: TRBV4-1
J: TRBJ2-7
length: 17

DNA: TGTGCCAGCAGCCAAGATGCGGTCACAGATACGCAGTATTTT
CDR3: CASSQDAVTDTQYF
size: once
D: -
V: TRBV4-2
J: TRBJ2-3
length: 14

DNA: TGTGCCAGCAGCGTAGCTACGACTAGCAGGAGGAGTGAGCAGTTCTTC
CDR3: CASSVATTSRRSEQFF
size: -
D: TRBD2
V: TRBV9
J: TRBJ2-1
length: 16

DNA: TGTGCCAGCAGCCAAGCTACAGGCCCCGGGGAGCTGTTTTTT
CDR3: CASSQATGPGELFF
size: once
D: -
V: TRBV3-1/TRBV3-2
J: TRBJ2-2
length: 14

DNA: TGCAGTGCTAGTTCCAGCGGGACCTACGAGCAGTACTTC
CDR3: CSASSSGTYEQYF
size: -
D: TRBD2
V: TRBV20-1
J: TRBJ2-7
length: 13

DNA: TGTGCCAGCTCACCTAGGACTAGAAACACCGGGGAGCTGTTTTTT
CDR3: CASSPRTRNTGELFF
size: -
D: TRBD2
V: TRBV18
J: TRBJ2-2
length: 15

DNA: TGTGCCAGCAGAAAACGACAGGGATGGAACTATGGCTACACCTTC
CDR3: CASRKRQGWNYGYTF
size: -
D: TRBD1
V: TRBV28
J: TRBJ1-2
length: 15

DNA: TGTGCCAGCAGTTACCGGCAAGAGACCCAGTACTTC
CDR3: CASSYRQETQYF
size: -
D: -
V: TRBV6-2/TRBV6-3
J: TRBJ2-5
length: 12

DNA: TGCAGTGCTAGTTCCGGACAGGAGGGATCCTACGAGCAGTACTTC
CDR3: CSASSGQEGSYEQYF
size: -
D: -
V: TRBV20-1
J: TRBJ2-7
length: 15

DNA: TGTGCCAGCAGTTTTATACTTTCCAGGGTTGGAACTGAAGCTTTCTTT
CDR3: CASSFILSRVGTEAFF
size: -
D: -
V: TRBV28
J: TRBJ1-1
length: 16

DNA: TGTGCCAGCAGTTACTCGTTGTCTTACAATGAGCAGTTCTTC
CDR3: CASSYSLSYNEQFF
size: -
D: -
V: TRBV6-2/TRBV6-3
J: TRBJ2-1
length: 14

DNA: TGTGCCAGTAGTATAGGGAGGGTTTCAACAGATACGCAGTATTTT
CDR3: CASSIGRVSTDTQYF
size: -
D: -
V: TRBV19
J: TRBJ2-3
length: 15

DNA: TGTGCCAGCAGCTTAGGGCTAGCGGGAGGGCAGACCCAGTACTTC
CDR3: CASSLGLAGGQTQYF
size: -
D: TRBD2
V: TRBV11-2
J: TRBJ2-5
length: 15

DNA: TGTGCCAGCAGCTTAGGCCCGGGGGTGGGAGGGCTCGCAGATACGCAGTATTTT
CDR3: CASSLGPGVGGLADTQYF
size: -
D: TRBD2
V: TRBV11-2
J: TRBJ2-3
length: 18

DNA: TGTGCCTGGAGTGTAAGGGGGGGCGGTGGCACTGAAGCTTTCTTT
CDR3: CAWSVRGGGGTEAFF
size: once
D: -
V: TRBV30
J: TRBJ1-1
length: 15

DNA: TGTGCCAGCAGTTACCTGACAGGGAGTTATTCACCCCTCCACTTT
CDR3: CASSYLTGSYSPLHF
size: -
D: TRBD1
V: TRBV6-5
J: TRBJ1-6
length: 15